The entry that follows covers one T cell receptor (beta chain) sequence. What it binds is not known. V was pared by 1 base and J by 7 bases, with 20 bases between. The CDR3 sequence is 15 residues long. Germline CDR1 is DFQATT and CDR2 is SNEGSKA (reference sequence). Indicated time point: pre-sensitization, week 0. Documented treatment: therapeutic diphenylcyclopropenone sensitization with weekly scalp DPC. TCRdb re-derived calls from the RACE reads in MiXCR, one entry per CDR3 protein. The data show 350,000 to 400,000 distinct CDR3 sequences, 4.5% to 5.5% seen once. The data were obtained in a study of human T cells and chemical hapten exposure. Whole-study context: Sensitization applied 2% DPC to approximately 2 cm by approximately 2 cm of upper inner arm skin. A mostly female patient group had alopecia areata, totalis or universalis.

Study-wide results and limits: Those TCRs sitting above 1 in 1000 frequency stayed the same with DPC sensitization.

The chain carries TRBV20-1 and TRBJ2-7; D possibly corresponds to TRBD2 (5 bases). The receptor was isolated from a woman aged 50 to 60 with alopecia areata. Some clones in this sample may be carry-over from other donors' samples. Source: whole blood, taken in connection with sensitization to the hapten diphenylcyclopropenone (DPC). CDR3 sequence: CSARVRAASQREQYF. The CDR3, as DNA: TGCAGTGCTAGAGTGAGGGCAGCGTCCCAACGGGAGCAGTACTTC.